Following are 27 T cell receptor beta chains from one sample sequenced in a study of T cell responses to AZD1222 COVID-19 vaccine. TCRdb's copy holds only in-frame clones and misses some; the assay was immunoSEQ multiplex PCR. The sample consists of roughly 120,000 clones, just over 85% of them appearing once. The sample was peripheral blood, taken 28 days after the second AZD1222 dose. The receptors shown here come from an adult who received the AZD1222 COVID-19 vaccine.

A few counts support this clone. The V gene is TRBV6-4, the J gene TRBJ1-4; D is unresolved. The CDR3 sequence is 17 residues long. The V end lost 0 bases, the J end lost 1 base, and 12 bases lay between the germline ends. Germline-derived CDR1 and CDR2 are MRHNA and SNTAGT. The CDR3 nucleotides are TGTGCCAGCAGTGACTCGCTTAATTGTGGAACTAATGAAAAACTGTTTTTT. Amino acid sequence: CASSDSLNCGTNEKLFF.

The chain recombines TRBV7-8 with TRBJ1-1; D is possibly TRBD1 (5 bases). CDR1 SGHVS and CDR2 FQNEAQ come from the germline V gene. There are 15 residues in the CDR3. V was shortened by 5 bases and J by 4 bases, with 17 bases between the two germline ends. For the CDR3, the DNA is TGTGCCAGCAGCCCACTACAGGCCCGGGGCACTGAAGCTTTCTTT. It is translated as CASSPLQARGTEAFF.

This chain links TRBV29-1 with TRBJ2-1; tentatively, D is TRBD2 (5 bases). V lost 7 bases to trimming and J lost 0 bases, with 16 bases between them. Per germline, CDR1 SQVTM and CDR2 ANQGSEA. The CDR3 totals 15 residues. This CDR3 reads CSADGAGDSYNEQFF. The CDR3 DNA follows: TGCAGCGCGGATGGCGCCGGGGACTCCTACAATGAGCAGTTCTTC.

The J gene is TRBJ1-1, the V gene TRBV6-5; possible D gene TRBD1, 6 bases. V lost 5 bases, J lost 6 bases, and 13 bases lay in between. Looked up from germline, CDR1 is MNHEY and CDR2 is SVGAGI. This CDR3 has 13 residues. The CDR3 DNA reads TGTGCCAGCAGTCGCACAGGGACCGCTGAAGCTTTCTTT. Amino acids: CASSRTGTAEAFF.

This sequence joins TRBV29-1 and TRBJ2-7; 10 positions agree with TRBD1. CDR1 is SQVTM and CDR2 is ANQGSEA in the germline V gene. J lost 7 bases, V lost 7 bases, and 7 bases had no gene match. The CDR3 has 12 residues. The CDR3 bases are TGCAGCGCCGGGACAGGGGACGGAGAGCAGTACTTC. It codes for CSAGTGDGEQYF.

This clone was picked up one time. The chain recombines TRBV10-3 with TRBJ1-2; 11 positions match TRBD1. The V gene's germline CDR1 is ENHRY and CDR2 SYGVKD. The CDR3 has 15 amino acids. J was trimmed by 4 bases and V by 7 bases; bases with no gene match: 8. The DNA of the CDR3 is TGTGCCATCAATCTTGGACAGGGGGCCGTCTATGGCTACACCTTC. Its protein product is CAINLGQGAVYGYTF.

J is TRBJ1-5 and V is TRBV5-6; no definite D call. This CDR3 has 17 amino acids. Trimming took off 3 bases at V and 1 base at J, with 17 bases between the two ends. Germline V lookup: CDR1 SGHDT, CDR2 YYEEEE. DNA for the CDR3: TGTGCCAGCAGCTCTTACAAGACGGTGGGGAGCAATCAGCCCCAGCATTTT. Translation gives CASSSYKTVGSNQPQHF. The entire variable domain, with the rest obtained from reference TRBV5-6 and TRBJ1-5, is as follows: DAGVTQSPTHLIKTRGQQVTLRCSPKSGHDTVSWYQQALGQGPQFIFQYYEEEERQRGNFPDRFSGHQFPNYSSELNVNALLLGDSALYLCASSSYKTVGSNQPQHFGDGTRLSIL.

The chain combines TRBV18 with TRBJ2-5, with 9 bases matching TRBD2. V shed 1 base, J shed 1 base, and the junction held 4 bases outside the gene matches. From germline, CDR1 is KGHSH and CDR2 LQKENI. The CDR3 runs to 16 residues. The CDR3 loop reads CASSPRGAGGQETQYF. The CDR3 DNA reads as TGTGCCAGCTCACCACGTGGAGCGGGGGGCCAAGAGACCCAGTACTTC.

This clone was counted a single time. The chain links TRBV19 to TRBJ1-3; no reliable D call. The CDR3 has 16 residues. Germline CDR1 and CDR2: LNHDA and SQIVND (reference sequence). Trimming left V 3 bases short and J 4 bases short, with 16 bases between. The CDR3 DNA follows: TGTGCCAGTAGTATTGCGGGGTATACATCCGGAAACACCATATATTTT. It translates to CASSIAGYTSGNTIYF.

The table lists this clone with a count of one. V gene TRBV7-2 combines with J gene TRBJ2-3; D is perhaps TRBD1 (6 bases). Germline V gene lookup returns CDR1 SGHTA and CDR2 FQGNSA. Trimming pared 5 bases from V and 4 bases from J, leaving 19 bases between. This CDR3 is 16 amino acids long. This chain's CDR3 is CASSPWGLPRADTQYF. The CDR3 DNA follows: TGTGCCAGCAGCCCTTGGGGGCTACCTCGGGCAGATACGCAGTATTTT.

The chain is built from TRBV7-6 and TRBJ2-5, with D perhaps matching TRBD1 (6 bases). The germline gives CDR1 SGHVS, CDR2 FNYEAQ. Trimming pared 0 bases from V and 5 bases from J, leaving 13 bases between. This CDR3 spans 15 amino acids. This CDR3 reads CASSLAPQGRETQYF. The CDR3, as DNA: TGTGCCAGCAGCTTAGCGCCACAGGGACGGGAGACCCAGTACTTC. Full variable domain (missing parts from reference TRBV7-6 and TRBJ2-5): GAGVSQSPRYKVTKRGQDVALRCDPISGHVSLYWYRQALGQGPEFLTYFNYEAQQDKSGLPNDRFSAERPEGSISTLTIQRTEQRDSAMYRCASSLAPQGRETQYFGPGTRLLVL.

This chain joins TRBV5-5 and TRBJ2-7; tentative D call: TRBD1 (5 bases). CDR3 size: 15 residues. V was clipped by 4 bases and J by 2 bases, with 16 bases between them. Germline V gene data show CDR1 as SGHKS and CDR2 as YYEKEE (reference sequence). The CDR3 loop reads CASSPSGHGAYEQYF. As DNA, the CDR3 is TGTGCCAGCAGCCCGTCAGGACATGGGGCCTACGAGCAGTACTTC.

The chain links TRBV9 to TRBJ2-7; D might be TRBD2 (6 bases). V lost 2 bases and J lost 0, with 12 bases in between. The length of the CDR3 is 15 residues. CDR1 and CDR2 from the germline V gene are SGDLS and YYNGEE. The chain's CDR3 is CASSVSGTHSYEQYF. CDR3 coding DNA: TGTGCCAGCAGCGTTTCCGGGACTCACTCCTACGAGCAGTACTTC.

CDR3 amino acids: CASSRQVSNQPQHF. The DNA for the CDR3 is TGTGCCAGCAGTCGACAAGTTAGCAATCAGCCCCAGCATTTT. The chain uses TRBV28 and TRBJ1-5; no clear D gene. The V and J ends lost 5 bases and 0 bases respectively, with 8 bases between them. The length of the CDR3 is 14 residues. Per the germline V gene, CDR1 is MDHEN and CDR2 is SYDVKM.

The rearrangement links TRBV5-6 to TRBJ2-7; D is unclear. The CDR3 contains 11 residues. V lost 2 bases and J 6 bases, leaving 6 bases between the germline ends. Germline assignment: CDR1 SGHDT and CDR2 YYEEEE. CDR3 loop: CASSFGGEQYF. The CDR3 DNA is TGTGCCAGCAGCTTTGGTGGCGAGCAGTACTTC.

The chain carries TRBV10-3 and TRBJ1-3, with a tentative D call TRBD1 (6 bases). Germline V gene lookup returns CDR1 ENHRY and CDR2 SYGVKD. Trimming shortened V by 2 bases and J by 4 bases, and 12 bases separated the two germline ends. The CDR3 is 15 amino acids. Written as DNA, the CDR3 is TGTGCCATCAGTGAGGGGGGGCGTAAAGGAAACACCATATATTTT. It encodes CAISEGGRKGNTIYF.

J is TRBJ2-1 and V is TRBV7-3; D might be TRBD1 or TRBD2, each matching 5 bases. The germline V and J ends were trimmed by 5 bases and 5 bases, with 10 bases remaining between them. Germline lookup yields CDR1 SGHTA and CDR2 FQGTGA. The CDR3 is made up of 13 amino acids. The CDR3 DNA reads as TGTGCCAGCAGCCGGGGACGCGACAATGAGCAGTTCTTC. It is translated as CASSRGRDNEQFF. Full variable domain (missing parts from reference TRBV7-3 and TRBJ2-1): GAGVSQTPSNKVTEKGKYVELRCDPISGHTALYWYRQSLGQGPEFLIYFQGTGAADDSGLPNDRFFAVRPEGSVSTLKIQRTERGDSAVYLCASSRGRDNEQFFGPGTRLTVL.

This clone was observed a handful of times. V usage is TRBV6-5 and J usage is TRBJ1-2, with 9 bases that match TRBD1. Germline V gene sequence: CDR1 MNHEY, CDR2 SVGAGI. This CDR3 contains 14 residues. The V segment lost 5 bases and the J segment 10 bases; nucleotides outside the gene matches: 11. The CDR3 DNA is TGTGCCAGCAGTCGACAGGGGGGCGCCAGTGACTACACCTTC. This gives the protein CASSRQGGASDYTF.

This clone was detected once. The chain combines TRBV5-1 with TRBJ2-4; D is perhaps TRBD1 (5 bases). Germline V gene data show CDR1 as SGHRS and CDR2 as YFSETQ. Trimming removed 3 bases from V and 3 bases from J, with 10 bases in between. The CDR3 contains 14 residues. The CDR3 spells CASSSGLGKNIQYF. CDR3 nucleotide sequence: TGCGCCAGCAGCTCAGGGTTAGGCAAAAACATTCAGTACTTC.

This rearrangement joins TRBV19 to TRBJ2-7; D is perhaps TRBD1 or TRBD2 (7 bases each). The CDR3 has 15 residues. Trimming took off 4 bases at V and 3 bases at J, with 16 bases between the two ends. From germline, CDR1 is LNHDA and CDR2 SQIVND (reference sequence). The CDR3 reads CASSSQGGGGYEQYF. CDR3 nucleotides: TGTGCCAGTAGTAGTCAAGGGGGCGGGGGCTACGAGCAGTACTTC.

The CDR3 sequence is CASSLRVGYGYTF. CDR3 DNA sequence: TGTGCCAGCAGTCTGAGGGTGGGCTATGGCTACACCTTC. This chain joins TRBV12-3 or TRBV12-4 and TRBJ1-2; D unclear. The length of the CDR3 is 13 residues. V lost 5 bases, J lost 4 bases, and 11 bases lay in between.

The chain carries TRBV6-6 and TRBJ1-2; 11 bases align to TRBD1. This CDR3 region has 15 residues. Germline-derived CDR1 and CDR2 are MNHNY and SVGAGI (reference sequence). V dropped 2 bases and J dropped 7; count of bases not matched to a gene: 6. As DNA, the CDR3 is TGTGCCAGCAGTTACCTGGGACAGGGGGTGGGTGGCTACACCTTC. As protein: CASSYLGQGVGGYTF.

This clone has a count of ten or more. V gene TRBV7-3 combines with J gene TRBJ2-7, with no clear D. Germline V gives CDR1 SGHTA, CDR2 FQGTGA. The CDR3 spans 13 residues. Deletions cut 5 bases from V and 0 bases from J, with 8 bases between. As DNA, the CDR3 is TGTGCCAGCAGCCCGCCCCACTCCTACGAGCAGTACTTC. Translation gives CASSPPHSYEQYF.

V is TRBV11-2 and J is TRBJ1-1, with TRBD1 matching over 7 bases. The germline V gene has CDR1 SGHAT and CDR2 FQNNGV. J lost 2 bases, V lost 4 bases, and 7 bases had no gene match. This CDR3 is 15 amino acids long. The CDR3: CASSSRGQPNTEAFF. DNA of the CDR3: TGTGCCAGCAGCTCTAGGGGACAGCCAAACACTGAAGCTTTCTTT.

This rearrangement joins TRBV28 to TRBJ1-4; D is unresolved. The CDR3 spans 17 residues. Trimming left V 5 bases short and J 4 bases short, with 20 bases between. The germline V gene has CDR1 MDHEN and CDR2 SYDVKM. CDR3 in amino acids: CASSLDGMPGGNEKLFF. Written as DNA, the CDR3 is TGTGCCAGCAGTCTCGACGGGATGCCTGGAGGTAATGAAAAACTGTTTTTT.

The chain joins TRBV7-2 to TRBJ2-1, with D perhaps matching TRBD1 (6 bases). There are 12 residues in the CDR3. Germline V gives CDR1 SGHTA, CDR2 FQGNSA. Trimming cost V 4 bases and J 15 bases, with 16 bases left between them. CDR3 nucleotide sequence: TGTGCCAGCAGCTACACTCCAGGGGTTCCGTTCTTC. This encodes CASSYTPGVPFF. Filled out from reference TRBV7-2 and TRBJ2-1, the complete variable domain reads GAGVSQSPSNKVTEKGKDVELRCDPISGHTALYWYRQSLGQGLEFLIYFQGNSAPDKSGLPSDRFSAERTGGSVSTLTIQRTQQEDSAVYLCASSYTPGVPFFGPGTRLTVL.

The CDR3 coding sequence is TGTGCCAGTAGCCCGGGTCTTCACTATAATTCACCCCTCCACTTT. Translating gives CASSPGLHYNSPLHF. V is TRBV19 and J is TRBJ1-6; D remains ambiguous. The CDR3 consists of 15 residues. The germline V gene has CDR1 LNHDA and CDR2 SQIVND (reference sequence). Trimming shortened V by 6 bases and J by 3 bases, and 12 bases separated the two germline ends.